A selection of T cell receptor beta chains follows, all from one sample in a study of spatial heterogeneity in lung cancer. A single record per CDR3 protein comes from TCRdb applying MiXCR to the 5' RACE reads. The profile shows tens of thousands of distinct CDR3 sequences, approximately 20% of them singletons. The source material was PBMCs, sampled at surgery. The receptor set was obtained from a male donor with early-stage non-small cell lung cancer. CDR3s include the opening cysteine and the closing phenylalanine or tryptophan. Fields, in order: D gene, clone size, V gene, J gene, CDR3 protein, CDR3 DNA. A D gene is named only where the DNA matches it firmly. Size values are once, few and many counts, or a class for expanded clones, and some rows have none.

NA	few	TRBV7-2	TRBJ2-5	CASSLEGLKETQYF	TGTGCCAGCAGCTTAGAAGGGTTGAAAGAGACCCAGTACTTC
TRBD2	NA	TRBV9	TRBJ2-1	CASSVDSGRAFEQFF	TGTGCCAGCAGCGTAGATAGCGGGAGGGCCTTTGAGCAGTTCTTC
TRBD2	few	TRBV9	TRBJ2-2	CASSVTNLAVAPGELFF	TGTGCCAGCAGCGTAACCAATCTAGCGGTCGCTCCCGGGGAGCTGTTTTTT
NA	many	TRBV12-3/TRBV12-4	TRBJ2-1	CASRRDSPMEQFF	TGTGCCAGCCGCCGGGACTCTCCCATGGAGCAGTTCTTC
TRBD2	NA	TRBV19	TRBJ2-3	CASSMKAGNTDTQYF	TGTGCCAGTAGTATGAAAGCGGGGAACACAGATACGCAGTATTTT
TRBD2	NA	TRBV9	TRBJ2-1	CASSVGRAGVYNEQFF	TGTGCCAGCAGCGTAGGTAGAGCGGGGGTATACAATGAGCAGTTCTTC
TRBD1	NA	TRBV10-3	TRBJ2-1	CAIRGGQGSHNEQFF	TGTGCCATCAGGGGGGGACAGGGTTCCCACAATGAGCAGTTCTTC
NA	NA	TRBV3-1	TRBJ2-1	CASTRDRTQNEQFF	TGTGCCAGCACCAGGGACCGTACGCAGAATGAGCAGTTCTTC
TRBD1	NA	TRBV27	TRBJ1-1	CASSLQGDANTEAFF	TGTGCCAGCAGCCTACAGGGGGATGCAAACACTGAAGCTTTCTTT
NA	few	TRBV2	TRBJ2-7	CASSPWGLNEQYF	TGTGCCAGCAGTCCCTGGGGCCTAAACGAGCAGTACTTC
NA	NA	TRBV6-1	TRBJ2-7	CASGSRDSGSGGEQYF	TGTGCCAGCGGGTCCAGGGACAGCGGGAGTGGCGGAGAGCAGTACTTC
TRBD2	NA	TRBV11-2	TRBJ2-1	CASSRRSGLAGGPRNEQFF	TGTGCCAGCAGCCGACGATCCGGACTAGCGGGAGGGCCGAGGAATGAGCAGTTCTTC
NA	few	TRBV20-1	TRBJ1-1	CSAPNLRGGGTEAFF	TGCAGTGCCCCCAACCTACGCGGAGGGGGTACTGAAGCTTTCTTT
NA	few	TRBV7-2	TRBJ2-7	CASSLQGRPYEQYF	TGTGCCAGCAGCTTGCAGGGGAGACCCTACGAGCAGTACTTC
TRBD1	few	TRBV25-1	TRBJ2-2	CASTFGRGRGGELFF	TGTGCCAGCACCTTTGGAAGGGGGCGCGGCGGGGAGCTGTTTTTT
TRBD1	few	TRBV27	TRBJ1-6	CASSPRQGANSPLHF	TGTGCCAGCAGTCCCAGACAGGGGGCGAATTCACCCCTCCACTTT
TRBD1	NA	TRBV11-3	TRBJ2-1	CASSDRRGQGMHEQFF	TGTGCCAGCAGCGATCGTAGGGGACAGGGGATGCATGAGCAGTTCTTC
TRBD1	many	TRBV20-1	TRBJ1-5	CSARSRDRVYQPQHF	TGCAGTGCCAGAAGCCGGGACAGGGTTTATCAGCCCCAGCATTTT
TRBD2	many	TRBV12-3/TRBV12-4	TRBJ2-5	CASTLSGRAGSQYF	TGTGCCAGCACCCTGAGCGGGAGGGCCGGGTCCCAGTACTTC
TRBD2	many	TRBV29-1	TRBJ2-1	CSVALTSGGSYNEQFF	TGCAGCGTAGCCCTTACTAGCGGGGGGTCCTACAATGAGCAGTTCTTC
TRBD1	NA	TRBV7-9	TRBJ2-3	CASRGPGTGPTDTQYF	TGTGCCAGCAGGGGGCCCGGGACAGGCCCCACAGATACGCAGTATTTT
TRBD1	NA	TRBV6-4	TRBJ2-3	CASSGQGSDTQYF	TGTGCCAGCAGTGGACAGGGTTCAGATACGCAGTATTTT
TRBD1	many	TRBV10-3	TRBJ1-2	CAISHDRGDGYTF	TGTGCCATCAGCCACGACAGGGGCGATGGCTACACCTTC
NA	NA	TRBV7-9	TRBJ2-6	CASSVTSGANVLTF	TGTGCCAGCAGCGTGACCTCTGGGGCCAACGTCCTGACTTTC
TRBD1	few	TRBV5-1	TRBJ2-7	CASSSSGGNYEQYF	TGCGCCAGCAGCTCTTCAGGGGGCAACTACGAGCAGTACTTC
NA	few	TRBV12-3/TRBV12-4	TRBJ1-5	CASSLGRQQTNQPQHF	TGTGCCAGCAGTTTAGGGCGGCAGCAAACTAATCAGCCCCAGCATTTT
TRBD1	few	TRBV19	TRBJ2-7	CASQTGPSYEQYF	TGTGCCAGCCAGACAGGGCCTTCCTACGAGCAGTACTTC
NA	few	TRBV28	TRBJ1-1	CASNPPTALNTEAFF	TGTGCCAGCAACCCTCCGACAGCTTTGAACACTGAAGCTTTCTTT
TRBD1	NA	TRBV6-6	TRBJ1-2	CASSGTGGNYGYTF	TGTGCCAGCAGTGGGACAGGGGGGAACTATGGCTACACCTTC
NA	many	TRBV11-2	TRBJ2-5	CASSLIGGGPPETQYF	TGTGCCAGCAGCTTGATAGGGGGGGGGCCCCCAGAGACCCAGTACTTC
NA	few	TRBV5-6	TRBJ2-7	CASSSVDSYEQYF	TGTGCCAGCAGCTCGGTGGACAGCTACGAGCAGTACTTC
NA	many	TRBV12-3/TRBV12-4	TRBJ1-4	CASSFSGSNEKLFF	TGTGCCAGCAGTTTTTCTGGATCTAATGAAAAACTGTTTTTT
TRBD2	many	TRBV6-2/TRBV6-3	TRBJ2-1	CASSPDTGLAILLLRGEQFF	TGTGCCAGCAGTCCCGACACCGGACTAGCTATCCTACTACTACGTGGTGAGCAGTTCTTC
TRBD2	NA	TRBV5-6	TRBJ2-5	CASSIRSGGHQETQYF	TGTGCCAGCAGCATACGTAGCGGGGGTCACCAAGAGACCCAGTACTTC
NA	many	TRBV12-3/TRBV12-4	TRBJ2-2	CASRGDGTGELFF	TGTGCCAGCAGGGGAGATGGCACCGGGGAGCTGTTTTTT
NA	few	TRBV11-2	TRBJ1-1	CASSGFPQTLNTEAFF	TGTGCCAGCAGCGGCTTTCCACAGACCCTGAACACTGAAGCTTTCTTT
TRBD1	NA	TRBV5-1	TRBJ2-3	CASSLTDRGLNGTQYF	TGCGCCAGCAGCTTGACTGACAGGGGGCTGAATGGTACGCAGTATTTT
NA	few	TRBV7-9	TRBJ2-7	CASSLANREGGEYF	TGTGCCAGCAGCTTAGCAAACAGGGAAGGAGGGGAGTACTTC
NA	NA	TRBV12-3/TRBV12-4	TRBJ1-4	CASSYRPTNEKLFF	TGTGCCAGCAGTTATCGGCCAACTAATGAAAAACTGTTTTTT
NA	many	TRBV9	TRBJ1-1	CASSIATGMNTEAFF	TGTGCCAGCAGCATAGCGACAGGCATGAACACTGAAGCTTTCTTT
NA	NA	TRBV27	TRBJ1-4	CASSLVGFDEKLFF	TGTGCCAGCAGTTTAGTAGGGTTTGACGAAAAACTGTTTTTT
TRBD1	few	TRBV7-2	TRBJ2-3	CASSQQGATDTQYF	TGTGCCAGCAGCCAGCAGGGGGCCACAGATACGCAGTATTTT
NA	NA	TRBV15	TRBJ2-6	CATSREGRPSGANVLTF	TGTGCCACCAGCAGAGAAGGACGGCCCTCTGGGGCCAACGTCCTGACTTTC
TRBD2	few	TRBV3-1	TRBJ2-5	CASSSWGGSGETQYF	TGTGCCAGCAGCTCCTGGGGCGGGAGTGGGGAGACCCAGTACTTC
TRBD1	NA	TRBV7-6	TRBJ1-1	CASTNRGNTEAFF	TGTGCCAGCACTAACAGGGGGAACACTGAAGCTTTCTTT
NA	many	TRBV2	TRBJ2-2	CASTPDTGYNTGELFF	TGTGCCAGCACTCCGGACACGGGATATAACACCGGGGAGCTGTTTTTT
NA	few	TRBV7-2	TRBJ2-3	CASSLAFTTAADTQYF	TGTGCCAGCAGCTTAGCATTTACGACGGCGGCAGATACGCAGTATTTT
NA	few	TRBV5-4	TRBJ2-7	CASSLELFGNEQYF	TGTGCCAGCAGCTTGGAACTCTTCGGCAACGAGCAGTACTTC
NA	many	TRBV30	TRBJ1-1	CAWSGDPGGYTEAFF	TGTGCCTGGAGTGGGGACCCGGGAGGGTACACTGAAGCTTTCTTT
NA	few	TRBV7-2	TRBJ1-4	CASREPNEKLFF	TGTGCCAGCAGGGAACCCAATGAAAAACTGTTTTTT
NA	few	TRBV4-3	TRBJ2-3	CASSQVGSTDTQYF	TGCGCCAGCAGCCAAGTCGGCAGCACAGATACGCAGTATTTT
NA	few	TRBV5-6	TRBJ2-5	CASSLVVTAGTQYF	TGTGCCAGCAGCTTGGTTGTGACCGCAGGGACCCAGTACTTC
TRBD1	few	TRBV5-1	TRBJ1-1	CASGTGTANTEAFF	TGCGCCAGCGGGACCGGGACAGCAAACACTGAAGCTTTCTTT